The sequence of this TCR beta chain was determined in a study of blood T cell repertoires in COVID-19. Authors' processing steps: Estimates of nucleated cell counts were drawn from the amplification of reference gene primers. Produced via immunoSEQ multiplex PCR; TCRdb's table is partial and in-frame only. The DNA gave D and trimming, while V, J and clone size come from that table. This table holds 200,000 to 250,000 clones, roughly 83% found once. Germline CDR1 and CDR2: SQVTM and ANQGSEA. V lost 5 bases, J lost 0 bases, and 14 bases lay in between. The CDR3 sequence is 15 residues long. Recruitment covered under 25 US areas and drew participants whose ages spanned about 18 to 95 years. Grouping used clinical history reported by participants in a survey and questionnaire.

Material for sequencing was PBMCs or T cells enriched from blood (not recorded which). The source of this sequence is a woman in her thirties or forties with acute COVID-19. The V gene is TRBV29-1, the J gene TRBJ2-1; perhaps TRBD1 as D (6 bases). The CDR3 region has the DNA TGCAGCGTTACTCTCCAGGGGACCTCCTACAATGAGCAGTTCTTC. Residues: CSVTLQGTSYNEQFF.